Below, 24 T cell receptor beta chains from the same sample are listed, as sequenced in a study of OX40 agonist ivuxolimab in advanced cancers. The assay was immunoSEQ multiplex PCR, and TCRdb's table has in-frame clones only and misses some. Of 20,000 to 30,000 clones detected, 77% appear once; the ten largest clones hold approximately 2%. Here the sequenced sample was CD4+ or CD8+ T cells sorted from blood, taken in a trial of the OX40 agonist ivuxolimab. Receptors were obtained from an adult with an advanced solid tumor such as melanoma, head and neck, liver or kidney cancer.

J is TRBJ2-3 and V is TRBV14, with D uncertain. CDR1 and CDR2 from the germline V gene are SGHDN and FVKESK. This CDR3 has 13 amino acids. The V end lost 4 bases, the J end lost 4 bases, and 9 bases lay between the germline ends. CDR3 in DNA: TGTGCCAGCAGCCCGGGTCCTGCAGATACGCAGTATTTT. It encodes CASSPGPADTQYF.

CDR3 sequence: CASSGLGMNTEAFF. Here the CDR3 DNA reads TGTGCCAGTAGCGGACTGGGGATGAACACTGAAGCTTTCTTT. This chain joins TRBV19 and TRBJ1-1; D is uncertain. From germline, CDR1 is LNHDA and CDR2 SQIVND (reference sequence). V dropped 6 bases and J dropped 0 bases, with 11 bases sitting between them. This CDR3 comprises 14 residues. The variable domain in full, with the rest retrieved from reference TRBV19 and TRBJ1-1, is DGGITQSPKYLFRKEGQNVTLSCEQNLNHDAMYWYRQDPGQGLRLIYYSQIVNDFQKGDIAEGYSVSREKKESFPLTVTSAQKNPTAFYLCASSGLGMNTEAFFGQGTRLTVV.

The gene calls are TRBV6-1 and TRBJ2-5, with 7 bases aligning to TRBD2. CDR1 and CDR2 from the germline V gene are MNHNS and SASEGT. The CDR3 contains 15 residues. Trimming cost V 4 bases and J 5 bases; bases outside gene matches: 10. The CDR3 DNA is TGTGCCAGCAGTGGCTCAGGCGGGAGCAGGGAGACCCAGTACTTC. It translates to CASSGSGGSRETQYF.

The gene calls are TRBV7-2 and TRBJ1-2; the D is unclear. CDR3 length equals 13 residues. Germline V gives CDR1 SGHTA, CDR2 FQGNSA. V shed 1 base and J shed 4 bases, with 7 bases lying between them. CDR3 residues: CASSLGQSYGYTF. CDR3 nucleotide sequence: TGTGCCAGCAGCTTAGGTCAGAGCTATGGCTACACCTTC.

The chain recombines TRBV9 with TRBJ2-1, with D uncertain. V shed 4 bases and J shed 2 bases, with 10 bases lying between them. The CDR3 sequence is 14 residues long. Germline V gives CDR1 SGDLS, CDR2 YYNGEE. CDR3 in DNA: TGTGCCAGCAGCCCGGCGGTGACCTACAATGAGCAGTTCTTC. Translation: CASSPAVTYNEQFF.

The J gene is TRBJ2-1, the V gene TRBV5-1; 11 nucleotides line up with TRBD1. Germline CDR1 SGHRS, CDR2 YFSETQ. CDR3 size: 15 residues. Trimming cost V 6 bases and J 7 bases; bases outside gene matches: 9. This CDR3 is CASTLGTGGKNEQFF. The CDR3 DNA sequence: TGCGCCAGCACCCTGGGGACAGGGGGAAAAAATGAGCAGTTCTTC.

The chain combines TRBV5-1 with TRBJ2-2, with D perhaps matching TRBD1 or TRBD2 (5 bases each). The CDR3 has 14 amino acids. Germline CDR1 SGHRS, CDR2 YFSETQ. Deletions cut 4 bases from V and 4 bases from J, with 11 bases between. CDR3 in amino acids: CASSPRDLTGELFF. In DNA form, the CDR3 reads TGCGCCAGCAGCCCACGGGACCTCACCGGGGAGCTGTTTTTT.

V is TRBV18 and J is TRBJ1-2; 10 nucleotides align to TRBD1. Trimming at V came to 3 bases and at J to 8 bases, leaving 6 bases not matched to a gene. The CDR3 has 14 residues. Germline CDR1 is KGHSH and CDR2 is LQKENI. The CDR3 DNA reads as TGTGCCAGCTCACCGTCGGGGACAGGGGAAGGCTACACCTTC. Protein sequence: CASSPSGTGEGYTF.

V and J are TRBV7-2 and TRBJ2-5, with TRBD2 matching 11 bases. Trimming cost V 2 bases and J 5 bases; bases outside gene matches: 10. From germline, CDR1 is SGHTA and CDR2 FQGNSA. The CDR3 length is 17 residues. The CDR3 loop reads CASSLHISGGAQETQYF. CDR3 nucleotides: TGTGCCAGCAGCTTACATATTAGCGGGGGGGCACAGGAGACCCAGTACTTC.

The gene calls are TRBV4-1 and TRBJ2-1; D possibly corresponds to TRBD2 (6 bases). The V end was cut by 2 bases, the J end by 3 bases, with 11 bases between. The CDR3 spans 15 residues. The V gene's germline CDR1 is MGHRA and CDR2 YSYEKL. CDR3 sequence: CASSQSSGFYNEQFF. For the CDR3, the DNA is TGCGCCAGCAGCCAAAGTAGCGGTTTCTACAATGAGCAGTTCTTC.

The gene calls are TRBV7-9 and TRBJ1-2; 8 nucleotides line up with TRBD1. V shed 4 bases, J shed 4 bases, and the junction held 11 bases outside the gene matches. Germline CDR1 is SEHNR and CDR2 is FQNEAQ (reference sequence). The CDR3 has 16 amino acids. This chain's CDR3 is CASSSRDRLVRYGYTF. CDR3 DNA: TGTGCCAGCAGCTCCCGGGACAGGCTGGTTCGCTATGGCTACACCTTC.

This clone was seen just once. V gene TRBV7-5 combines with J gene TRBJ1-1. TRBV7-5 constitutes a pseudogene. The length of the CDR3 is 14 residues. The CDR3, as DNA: TGTGCCAGAAGCTTAGCAGGACCTGGGACTGAAGCTTTCTTT. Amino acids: CARSLAGPGTEAFF.

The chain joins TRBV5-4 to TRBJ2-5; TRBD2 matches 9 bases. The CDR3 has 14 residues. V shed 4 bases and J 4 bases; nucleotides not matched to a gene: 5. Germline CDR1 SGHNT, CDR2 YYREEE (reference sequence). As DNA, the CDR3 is TGTGCCAGCAGCCGCGGGGGGGCCCGAGAGACCCAGTACTTC. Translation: CASSRGGARETQYF.

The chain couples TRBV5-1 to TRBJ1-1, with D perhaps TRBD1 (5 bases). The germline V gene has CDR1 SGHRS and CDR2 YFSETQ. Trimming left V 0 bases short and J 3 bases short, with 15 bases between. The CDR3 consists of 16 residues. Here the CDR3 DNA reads TGCGCCAGCAGCTTGGGAAGGGGTCCGTGGGACACTGAAGCTTTCTTT. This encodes CASSLGRGPWDTEAFF.

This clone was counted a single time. The CDR3 coding sequence is TGTGCCAGCAACTGGGGGACAGGGCGCGATGAGCAGTTCTTC. Its translation: CASNWGTGRDEQFF. The rearrangement joins TRBV28 to TRBJ2-1; TRBD1 aligns across 9 bases. J gave up 8 bases and V 7 bases, and 9 bases lay outside the gene matches. CDR1 is MDHEN and CDR2 is SYDVKM in the germline V gene. CDR3 length equals 14 residues.

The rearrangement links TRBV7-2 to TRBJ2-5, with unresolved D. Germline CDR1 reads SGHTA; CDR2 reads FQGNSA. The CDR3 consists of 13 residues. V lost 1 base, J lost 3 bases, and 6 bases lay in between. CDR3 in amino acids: CASSLGQKETQYF. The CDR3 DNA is TGTGCCAGCAGCTTAGGGCAGAAAGAGACCCAGTACTTC.

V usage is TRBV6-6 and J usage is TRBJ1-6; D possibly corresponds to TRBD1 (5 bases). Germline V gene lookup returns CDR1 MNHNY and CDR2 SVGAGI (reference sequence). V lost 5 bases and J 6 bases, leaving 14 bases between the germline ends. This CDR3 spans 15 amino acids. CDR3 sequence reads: CASSQSQGSNSPLHF. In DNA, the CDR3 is TGTGCCAGCAGTCAATCCCAGGGAAGTAATTCACCCCTCCACTTT.

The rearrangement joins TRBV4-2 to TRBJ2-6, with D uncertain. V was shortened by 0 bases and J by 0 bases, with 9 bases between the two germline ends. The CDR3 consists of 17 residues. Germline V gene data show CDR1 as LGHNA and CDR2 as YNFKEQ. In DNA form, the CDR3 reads TGTGCCAGCAGCCAAGACGGAGAGCTCTCTGGGGCCAACGTCCTGACTTTC. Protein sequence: CASSQDGELSGANVLTF.

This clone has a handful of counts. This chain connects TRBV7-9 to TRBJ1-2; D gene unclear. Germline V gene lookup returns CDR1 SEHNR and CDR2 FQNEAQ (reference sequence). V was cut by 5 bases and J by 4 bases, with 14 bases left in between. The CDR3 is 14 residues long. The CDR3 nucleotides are TGTGCCAGCAGCCTCGAAGTGGCTAGCTATGGCTACACCTTC. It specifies CASSLEVASYGYTF.

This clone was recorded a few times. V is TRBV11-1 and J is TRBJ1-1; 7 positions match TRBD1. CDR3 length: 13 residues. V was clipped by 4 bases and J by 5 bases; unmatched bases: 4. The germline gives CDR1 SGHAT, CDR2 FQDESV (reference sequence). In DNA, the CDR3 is TGTGCCAGCAGCTCTGGACAGGCTACTGAAGCTTTCTTT. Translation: CASSSGQATEAFF.

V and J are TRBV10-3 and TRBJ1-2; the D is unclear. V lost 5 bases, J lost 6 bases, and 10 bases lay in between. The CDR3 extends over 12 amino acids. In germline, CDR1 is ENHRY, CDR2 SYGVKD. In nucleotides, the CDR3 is TGTGCCATCAGTTCTACGACGGATGGCTACACCTTC. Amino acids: CAISSTTDGYTF.

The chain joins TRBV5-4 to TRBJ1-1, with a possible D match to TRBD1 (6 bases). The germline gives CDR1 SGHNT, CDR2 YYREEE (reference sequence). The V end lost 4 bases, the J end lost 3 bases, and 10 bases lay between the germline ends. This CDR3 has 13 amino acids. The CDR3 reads CASSRDTHTEAFF. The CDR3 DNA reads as TGTGCCAGCAGCCGGGACACCCACACTGAAGCTTTCTTT.

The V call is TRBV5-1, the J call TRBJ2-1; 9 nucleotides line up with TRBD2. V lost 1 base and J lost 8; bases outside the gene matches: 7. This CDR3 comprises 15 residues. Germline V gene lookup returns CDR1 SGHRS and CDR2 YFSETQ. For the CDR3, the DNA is TGCGCCAGCAGCTTGCAGGGCGGGGGGGCTGATGAGCAGTTCTTC. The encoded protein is CASSLQGGGADEQFF.

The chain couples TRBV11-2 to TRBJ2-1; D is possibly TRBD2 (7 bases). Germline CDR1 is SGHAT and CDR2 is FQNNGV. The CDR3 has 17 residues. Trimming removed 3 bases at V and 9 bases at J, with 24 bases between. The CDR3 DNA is TGTGCCAGCAGCTTTAACGTCCTAGGGGCGGGGGCGGCTGAGCAGTTCTTC. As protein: CASSFNVLGAGAAEQFF.